The 10 T cell receptor beta chains given below trace back to one sample, sequenced in a study of radiotherapy plus CTLA-4 blockade in lung cancer. Assay: immunoSEQ multiplex PCR; the TCRdb copy retains only in-frame clones and omits some. The data hold roughly 15,000 clones, with 65% to 75% observed a single time. Here the sequenced sample was peripheral blood, taken from a patient treated with radiotherapy plus ipilimumab. The receptors stem from a human donor with non-small cell lung cancer whose response to radiotherapy plus ipilimumab could not be evaluated.

The chain links TRBV11-2 to TRBJ2-7; D remains ambiguous. CDR1 SGHAT and CDR2 FQNNGV come from the germline V gene. CDR3 size: 13 residues. The V gene lost 6 bases and the J gene lost 0 bases, with 9 bases spanning the gap. CDR3 coding DNA: TGTGCCAGCAGACTTTCTAGCTCCTACGAGCAGTACGTC. Translated, it gives CASRLSSSYEQYV.

The chain uses TRBV14 and TRBJ2-7; 9 bases line up with TRBD2. The germline V gene has CDR1 SGHDN and CDR2 FVKESK. The length of the CDR3 is 16 residues. V gave up 3 bases and J gave up 1 base; unmatched junction bases: 7. The CDR3 here is CASSHLAGADSYEQYF. Written as DNA, the CDR3 is TGTGCCAGCAGCCACTTAGCGGGGGCCGATTCCTACGAGCAGTACTTC.

The rearrangement links TRBV6-6 to TRBJ1-4; 8 bases map to TRBD1. Germline CDR1 MNHNY, CDR2 SVGAGI (reference sequence). V was clipped by 2 bases and J by 3 bases; unmatched bases: 5. The CDR3 totals 16 residues. The DNA of the CDR3 is TGTGCCAGCAGTTACAGTGGACAGGGAGCTAATGAAAAACTGTTTTTT. Its protein product is CASSYSGQGANEKLFF.

This clone was counted between two and nine times. The CDR3 sequence is CASSMVGQGRVHTEAFF. The CDR3 DNA reads TGTGCCAGTAGTATGGTGGGACAGGGTCGCGTGCACACTGAAGCTTTCTTT. The V call is TRBV19, the J call TRBJ1-1; 9 bases are shared with TRBD1. CDR3 length equals 17 residues. Per germline, CDR1 LNHDA and CDR2 SQIVND (reference sequence). Trimming at V came to 3 bases and at J to 3 bases, leaving 11 bases not matched to a gene.

This clone was recorded only once. The rearrangement uses TRBV9 and TRBJ2-7; maybe TRBD1 (5 bases). CDR1 and CDR2 (germline): SGDLS, YYNGEE. V was trimmed by 4 bases and J by 2 bases, leaving 22 bases between them. The CDR3 length is 17 residues. CDR3: CASSPPLGRGRAYEQYF. CDR3 in DNA: TGTGCCAGCAGCCCCCCTTTGGGAAGGGGCAGGGCCTACGAGCAGTACTTC. The full variable domain, with the rest looked up from reference TRBV9 and TRBJ2-7, is DSGVTQTPKHLITATGQRVTLRCSPRSGDLSVYWYQQSLDQGLQFLIQYYNGEERAKGNILERFSAQQFPDLHSELNLSSLELGDSALYFCASSPPLGRGRAYEQYFGPGTRLTVT.

The chain carries TRBV30 and TRBJ2-7; a possible D gene is TRBD1 (5 bases). This CDR3 is 15 amino acids long. The V gene's germline CDR1 is GTSNPN and CDR2 SVGIG (reference sequence). Trimming took off 5 bases at V and 2 bases at J, with 19 bases between the two ends. The CDR3 loop is CAWAPSGNPPYEQYF. The DNA of the CDR3 is TGTGCCTGGGCGCCTTCAGGGAATCCCCCCTACGAGCAGTACTTC.

The chain joins TRBV13 to TRBJ2-5; 8 bases are shared with TRBD2. J was trimmed by 1 base and V by 5 bases; bases with no gene match: 12. The CDR3 length is 17 residues. Germline V lookup: CDR1 PRHDT, CDR2 FYEKMQ (reference sequence). Here the CDR3 reads CASSLRAAGGPQETQYF. The CDR3, as DNA: TGTGCCAGCAGCCTCCGGGCGGCGGGGGGCCCCCAAGAGACCCAGTACTTC.

The V and J genes are TRBV5-4 and TRBJ2-2; 9 nucleotides match TRBD2. Germline V lookup: CDR1 SGHNT, CDR2 YYREEE (reference sequence). This CDR3 comprises 15 residues. With 4 bases clipped from V and 3 bases from J, the junction kept 4 bases outside the gene matches. The CDR3 loop is CASSLTSGYTGELFF. The CDR3 region has the DNA TGTGCCAGCAGCCTAACTAGCGGGTACACCGGGGAGCTGTTTTTT.

The rearrangement joins TRBV27 to TRBJ1-4; 8 bases are shared with TRBD1. The V and J ends lost 5 bases and 5 bases, in that order; junction bases with no gene match: 7. The V gene's germline CDR1 is MNHEY and CDR2 SMNVEV (reference sequence). The CDR3 is made up of 15 amino acids. CDR3 in amino acids: CASSPSGGPNEKLFF. CDR3 DNA: TGTGCCAGCAGTCCCTCAGGGGGCCCCAATGAAAAACTGTTTTTT.

The J gene is TRBJ1-2, the V gene TRBV9, with TRBD1 identical over 10 bases. Germline V gene lookup returns CDR1 SGDLS and CDR2 YYNGEE. V trimming: 0 bases; J trimming: 8 bases; junction bases outside the gene matches: 13. The CDR3 spans 17 residues. The CDR3 nucleotides are TGTGCCAGCAGCGTAGCTGTCGCGGGACAGGGGTTTACAGGCTACACCTTC. It encodes CASSVAVAGQGFTGYTF.